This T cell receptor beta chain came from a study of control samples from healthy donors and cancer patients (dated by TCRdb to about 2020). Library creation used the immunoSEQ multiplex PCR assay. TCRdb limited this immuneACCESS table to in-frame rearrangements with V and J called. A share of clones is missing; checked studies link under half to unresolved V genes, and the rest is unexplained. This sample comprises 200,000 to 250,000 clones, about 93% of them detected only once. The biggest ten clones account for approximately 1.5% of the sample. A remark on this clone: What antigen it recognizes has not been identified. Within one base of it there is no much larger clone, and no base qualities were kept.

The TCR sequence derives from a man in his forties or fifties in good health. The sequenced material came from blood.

The DNA sequence is given as TGTGCCAGCTCACCAAACCCCCCTCCAGCCCTCCGGACTAATGAAAAACTGTTTTTT. The encoded protein is CASSPNPPPALRTNEKLFF. The chain is assembled from TRBV18 and TRBJ1-4; the D gene lacks a confident call. The junction carries 21 bases between V and J, which are trimmed by 2 bases and 2 bases respectively. The CDR3 covers 19 residues, taking in both the cysteine and the phenylalanine. CDR3 DNA only is kept here, 57 bases in frame from base 1. The germline V gene specifies KGHSH as CDR1 and LQKENI as CDR2.